This TCR beta chain stems from a study of glioma-infiltrating T cells. Using RNA template, CDR3s of TCR alpha and beta were amplified with iRepertoire arm-PCR. TCRdb passed the multiplex PCR reads through MiXCR, listing each CDR3 protein once. The sample has about 180,000 distinct CDR3 sequences, around 40% seen once. This clonotype has a handful of counts. The CDR3 has 14 amino acids. Trimming pared 8 bases from V and 1 base from J, leaving 14 bases between. The TCR comes from a human donor with low-grade glioma or glioblastoma, undergoing nonglioma brain surgery, or in good health (not recorded which). What was sequenced was glioma tissue, nonneoplastic brain tissue, or PBMCs (not recorded which). This chain joins TRBV12-3 or TRBV12-4 and TRBJ1-1; D uncertain. The CDR3 bases are TGTGCCAGCGGTCGTAAGGCCAGGAACACTGAAGCTTTCTTT. Translation gives CASGRKARNTEAFF.